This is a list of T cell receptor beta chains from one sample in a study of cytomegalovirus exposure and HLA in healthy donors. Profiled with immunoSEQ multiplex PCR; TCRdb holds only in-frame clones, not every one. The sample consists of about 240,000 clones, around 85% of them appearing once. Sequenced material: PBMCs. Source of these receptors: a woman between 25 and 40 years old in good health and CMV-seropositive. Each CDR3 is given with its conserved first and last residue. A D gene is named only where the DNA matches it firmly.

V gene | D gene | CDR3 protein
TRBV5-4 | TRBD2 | CASSVPGPGLALNEQFF
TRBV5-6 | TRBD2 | CASSLLGGGNTGELFF
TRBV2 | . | CASSAIGGFGGYTF
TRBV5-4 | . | CASSPAQGMNTEAFF
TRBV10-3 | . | CAISESTRGASEQYF
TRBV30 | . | CAWSPGGETQYF
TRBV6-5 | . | CASSYGRNTEAFF
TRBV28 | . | CASSSDPFSGTQYF
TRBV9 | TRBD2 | CASSTWEGPTDTQYF
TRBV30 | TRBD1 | CAWRLQGTRGRELFF
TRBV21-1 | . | CASSRKRRNPRGGEQYF
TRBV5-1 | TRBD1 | CASSGTGNEQFF
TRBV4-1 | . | CASSQESGNNQPQHF
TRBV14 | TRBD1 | CASSQTGLRTEAFF
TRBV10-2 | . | CASRRGYNEQFF
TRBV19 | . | CASSISVGLNTEAFF
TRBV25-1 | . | CASMKAGGLWEQYF
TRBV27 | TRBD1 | CATKDRVATNEKLFF
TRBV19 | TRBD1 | CASSEKQGNEQYF
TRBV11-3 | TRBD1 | CASSLPGQPLEQYF
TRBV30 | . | CAWSELGGTEAFF
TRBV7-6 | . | CASSMNSDNTGELFF
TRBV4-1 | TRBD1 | CASSVTGTGDYEQYF
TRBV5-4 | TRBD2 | CASSSKRELHTGELFF
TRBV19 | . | CASRRGNRVDTQYF
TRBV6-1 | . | CASSEKGSNTEAFF
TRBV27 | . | CASSGNSYEQYF
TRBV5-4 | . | CASSLAEGYTEAFF
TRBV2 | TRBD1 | CASSVGQAYGYTF
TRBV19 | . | CASTLGARGPYEQYF
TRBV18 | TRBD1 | CASSLSGQPYEQYF
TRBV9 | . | CASSVGGPGELFF